This T cell receptor beta chain was recovered during a study of blood T cell repertoires in COVID-19. Overall study context: Researchers got acute and convalescent COVID-19 samples from the United States, Italy and Spain. Sources were T cells, B-cell-depleted T cells, or PBMCs; the material itself was cDNA or gDNA.

Under the authors' procedure: Using reference gene primer amplification, nucleated cell counts were estimated. TCRdb's copy holds only in-frame clones and misses some; the assay was immunoSEQ multiplex PCR. V, J and clone size derive from that table, while D and trimming were established from the DNA sequence. The sample has 70,000 to 80,000 clones, roughly three quarters seen once. There are 13 residues in the CDR3. V was pared by 0 bases and J by 4 bases, with 9 bases between. Germline loops: CDR1 GTSNPN, CDR2 SVGIG (reference sequence). V is TRBV30 and J is TRBJ1-2; a possible D gene is TRBD1 (5 bases). This receptor was identified in a human donor in a cohort sampled during active COVID-19. Source material: peripheral blood. In nucleotides, the CDR3 is TGTGCCTGGAGTGTCCAGGGCTTCTATGGCTACACCTTC. This translates into CAWSVQGFYGYTF.